Below are 18 T cell receptor beta chains sequenced from a single sample in a study of blood T cells in healthy people across ages. Next came a second PCR, run for about 7 to 12 cycles, which used a sample-barcoded 5' primer along with a J-beta primer mix. TCRdb called the 5' RACE reads again in MiXCR, with one record for every CDR3 protein. The sample has approximately 780,000 distinct CDR3 sequences, around 24% seen once. These same data were also listed under a study on T cells of mothers and their children.

Input material: blood. These receptors were collected from a boy aged 10-17 years in good health.

In its sample, this clonotype was seen once. The junction shows a germline mismatch at one end, possibly a read error. The chain recombines TRBV7-9 with TRBJ2-1, with 7 positions matching TRBD1. Germline V CDR1 and CDR2: SEHNR, FQNEAQ (reference sequence). This CDR3 spans 14 amino acids. In DNA, the CDR3 is TGTGCCAGCAGCTTAGAACAGGGGTGGGAGACCCGGTACTTC. As protein: CASSLEQGWETRYF.

V gene TRBV5-1 combines with J gene TRBJ2-7; 7 bases align to TRBD1. Germline CDR1 and CDR2: SGHRS and YFSETQ. This CDR3 region has 15 residues. Unmatched junction bases numbered 8, after V lost 4 bases and J lost 1 base. For the CDR3, the DNA is TGCGCCAGCAGCGGGAGCCGGGACAGTTCCTACGAGCAGTACTTC. This translates into CASSGSRDSSYEQYF. The full variable domain, in which reference TRBV5-1 and TRBJ2-7 provide the parts outside the CDR3, is KAGVTQTPRYLIKTRGQQVTLSCSPISGHRSVSWYQQTPGQGLQFLFEYFSETQRNKGNFPGRFSGRQFSNSRSEMNVSTLELGDSALYLCASSGSRDSSYEQYFGPGTRLTVT.

The chain is built from TRBV5-1 and TRBJ1-2; D gene unclear. Looked up from germline, CDR1 is SGHRS and CDR2 is YFSETQ. The CDR3 length is 13 residues. The V gene lost 0 bases and the J gene lost 6 bases, with 9 bases spanning the gap. The CDR3: CASSLEGLDGYTF. The CDR3, as DNA: TGCGCCAGCAGCTTGGAGGGTCTAGATGGCTACACCTTC.

CDR3 amino acids: CASSSDFRTNTEAFF. Written as DNA, the CDR3 is TGTGCCAGCAGCTCAGATTTTAGGACTAACACTGAAGCTTTCTTT. V usage is TRBV7-9 and J usage is TRBJ1-1, with D unclear. V lost 4 bases and J 2 bases, leaving 14 bases between the germline ends. The CDR3 covers 15 residues. The germline V gene has CDR1 SEHNR and CDR2 FQNEAQ (reference sequence).

The V call is TRBV12-3 or TRBV12-4, the J call TRBJ2-5; TRBD2 is a possible D gene (5 bases). With 5 bases removed from V and 3 bases from J, the gap between germline ends came to 13 bases. This CDR3 spans 14 amino acids. Here the CDR3 reads CASSTLDWEETQYF. For the CDR3, the DNA is TGTGCCAGCAGTACCTTGGACTGGGAAGAGACCCAGTACTTC.

V is TRBV11-2 and J is TRBJ1-1, with D perhaps matching TRBD1 (6 bases). CDR1 is SGHAT, CDR2 FQNNGV, per germline. This CDR3 is 15 amino acids long. Trimming removed 0 bases at V and 5 bases at J, with 13 bases between. The CDR3 loop is CASSLDRPGETEAFF. The CDR3 DNA reads as TGTGCCAGCAGCTTAGATCGGCCAGGGGAAACTGAAGCTTTCTTT.

This clonotype was detected once. The chain has TRBV20-1 and TRBJ1-2, with 8 positions matching TRBD1. Per germline, CDR1 DFQATT and CDR2 SNEGSKA (reference sequence). CDR3 size: 13 residues. Losses at the gene ends were 6 bases for V and 8 bases for J; bases not matched to a gene: 11. CDR3 DNA sequence: TGCAGTGCAACAGACAGGGGATGGCGAGGCTACACCTTC. It yields the protein CSATDRGWRGYTF.

The CDR3 here is CASSHQRGDSYNEQFF. In DNA, the CDR3 is TGTGCCAGCAGTCACCAGCGGGGGGATTCCTACAATGAGCAGTTCTTC. The chain combines TRBV6-6 with TRBJ2-1, with 9 bases that match TRBD2. CDR3 length: 16 residues. After removal of 5 bases from V and 1 base from J, the junction contained 6 bases not matched to a gene. Germline-derived CDR1 and CDR2 are MNHNY and SVGAGI (reference sequence).

This clonotype was seen more than once but under ten times. The CDR3 protein is CSVEDRRRLAGFYNEQFF. The CDR3 coding sequence is TGCAGCGTTGAAGATCGAAGGCGGCTGGCGGGGTTCTACAATGAGCAGTTCTTC. The rearrangement links TRBV29-1 to TRBJ2-1, with D possibly matching TRBD2 (6 bases). The V end was cut by 0 bases, the J end by 3 bases, with 21 bases between. CDR3 length equals 18 residues. Germline V gene data show CDR1 as SQVTM and CDR2 as ANQGSEA.

This clonotype was recorded a few times. The gene calls are TRBV3-1 and TRBJ2-1, with 9 bases lining up with TRBD1. Germline trimming cut 7 bases from V and 7 bases from J; bases unmatched to any gene: 8. The germline V gene has CDR1 LGHDT and CDR2 YNNKEL (reference sequence). The CDR3 spans 14 residues. DNA for the CDR3: TGTGCCAGCAAAGACGACAGGGGGGGTAATGAGCAGTTCTTC. It encodes CASKDDRGGNEQFF.

This rearrangement joins TRBV9 to TRBJ1-1; perhaps TRBD1 as D (5 bases). CDR3 length: 17 residues. With 3 bases removed from V and 0 bases from J, the gap between germline ends came to 18 bases. Per germline, CDR1 SGDLS and CDR2 YYNGEE. The CDR3 DNA reads TGTGCCAGCAGCGCGTGGGGGGACCCATCGATGAACACTGAAGCTTTCTTT. Translated, it gives CASSAWGDPSMNTEAFF. Full variable domain (rest looked up from reference TRBV9 and TRBJ1-1): DSGVTQTPKHLITATGQRVTLRCSPRSGDLSVYWYQQSLDQGLQFLIQYYNGEERAKGNILERFSAQQFPDLHSELNLSSLELGDSALYFCASSAWGDPSMNTEAFFGQGTRLTVV.

The chain joins TRBV7-9 to TRBJ2-5; TRBD1 matches 10 bases. V lost 7 bases to trimming and J lost 5 bases; unmatched junction nucleotides: 7. Germline V gene sequence: CDR1 SEHNR, CDR2 FQNEAQ (reference sequence). The CDR3 covers 14 residues. For the CDR3, the DNA is TGTGCCAGCATCAGGACAGGGGGGTCGGAGACCCAGTACTTC. Its protein product is CASIRTGGSETQYF.

This rearrangement joins TRBV3-1 to TRBJ1-2; D is uncertain. The CDR3 totals 13 residues. The germline V gene encodes CDR1 LGHDT and CDR2 YNNKEL (reference sequence). V was trimmed by 1 base and J by 8 bases, leaving 11 bases between them. In nucleotides, the CDR3 is TGTGCCAGCAGCCAAGGGCAGGTGGGGGGCTACACCTTC. This sequence encodes CASSQGQVGGYTF.

CDR3 DNA sequence: TGTGCCAGCAGCTTAAGGCTGATGGGGACAGATACGCAGTATTTT. It translates to CASSLRLMGTDTQYF. This chain connects TRBV11-2 to TRBJ2-3; D is unclear. V shed 2 bases and J shed 3 bases, with 12 bases lying between them. CDR1 is SGHAT, CDR2 FQNNGV, per germline. CDR3 size: 15 residues.

This clonotype was detected only a few times. The chain joins TRBV11-2 to TRBJ2-7; the match to TRBD1 covers 7 bases. CDR1 is SGHAT and CDR2 is FQNNGV in the germline V gene. This CDR3 has 14 residues. The trim removed 5 bases at V and 2 bases at J, leaving 6 bases unmatched. The CDR3 DNA follows: TGTGCCAGCAGCCACCGGGACAGCACCTACGAGCAGTACTTC. Translated: CASSHRDSTYEQYF.

The chain employs TRBV6-5 and TRBJ2-1, with TRBD2 as a possible D gene (6 bases). The better agreement between TRBJ2-5 and the DNA end casts doubt on the J call. This CDR3 comprises 14 residues. CDR1 and CDR2 (germline): MNHEY, SVGAGI. The CDR3 reads CASSLGRPVETQYF. In DNA form, the CDR3 reads TGTGCCAGCAGTTTAGGGAGGCCGGTGGAGACCCAGTACTTC.

V usage is TRBV28 and J usage is TRBJ2-2, with 9 bases matching TRBD1. This CDR3 has 16 amino acids. Germline CDR1 is MDHEN and CDR2 is SYDVKM. V gave up 4 bases and J gave up 4 bases; unmatched junction bases: 7. CDR3 sequence reads: CASSSTGTGLTGELFF. In DNA form, the CDR3 reads TGTGCCAGCAGTTCTACCGGGACAGGGCTCACCGGGGAGCTGTTTTTT.

A few counts support this clonotype. The chain has TRBV12-3 or TRBV12-4 and TRBJ1-1, with no clear D. The CDR3 loop spans 14 amino acids. Trimming stripped 2 bases from V and 5 bases from J, with 12 bases between. The CDR3 loop is CASSLNLRITEAFF. The CDR3 DNA follows: TGTGCCAGCAGTTTAAACCTTAGAATAACTGAAGCTTTCTTT.